Listed below are T cell receptor beta chains from one sample, sequenced in a study of T cell responses to AZD1222 COVID-19 vaccine. Assay used: immunoSEQ multiplex PCR; TCRdb lists only in-frame clones, some missing. This sample has roughly 120,000 clones, with about 85% found just once. The specimen was peripheral blood, collected 28 days after the second AZD1222 dose. The receptors come from an adult who received the AZD1222 COVID-19 vaccine. Both conserved end residues are part of each CDR3. Each record gives: CDR3 protein, CDR3 DNA, clone size, V gene, J gene, D gene. A D gene is named only where the DNA matches it firmly. Clone size, where shown, is once, few, many, or a class for clones that have expanded.

CASSQVYPPWGQYF	TGCGCCAGCAGCCAAGTTTACCCTCCTTGGGGGCAGTATTTT	-	TRBV4-3	TRBJ2-3	-
CASSLGLVTQPQHF	TGTGCCAGCAGCTTAGGGCTGGTTACTCAGCCCCAGCATTTT	-	TRBV7-3	TRBJ1-5	-
CASSYLGGGARNQPQHF	TGTGCCAGCAGTTACCTCGGAGGGGGTGCCCGGAATCAGCCCCAGCATTTT	-	TRBV6-2/TRBV6-3	TRBJ1-5	-
CASSARQTNTGELFF	TGTGCCAGCAGCGCTAGACAGACGAACACCGGGGAGCTGTTTTTT	-	TRBV9	TRBJ2-2	-
CASSQDRTGGGGYTF	TGCGCCAGCAGCCAAGATCGGACAGGGGGCGGTGGCTACACCTTC	-	TRBV4-3	TRBJ1-2	TRBD1
CASSQASFLGTEAFF	TGCGCCAGCAGCCAAGCCTCTTTCCTGGGCACTGAAGCTTTCTTT	-	TRBV4-1	TRBJ1-1	-
CASSWQGRYGYTF	TGTGCCAGCAGCTGGCAAGGGCGCTATGGCTACACCTTC	once	TRBV5-4	TRBJ1-2	-
CASSPEQGTGTEAFF	TGTGCCAGTAGTCCTGAACAGGGAACCGGCACTGAAGCTTTCTTT	-	TRBV19	TRBJ1-1	-
CASSQNYEQGVGTEAFF	TGTGCCAGCAGCCAGAATTATGAACAGGGTGTTGGCACTGAAGCTTTCTTT	few	TRBV4-2	TRBJ1-1	-
CASSPTTGLYTEAFF	TGTGCCAGCAGTCCAACGACAGGGTTGTACACTGAAGCTTTCTTT	-	TRBV27	TRBJ1-1	TRBD1
CASSDPRGSGNTIYF	TGTGCCAGTAGTGACCCTCGTGGCTCTGGAAACACCATATATTTT	-	TRBV19	TRBJ1-3	-
CASSLGGTGRNTEAFF	TGTGCCAGCAGCTTAGGTGGGACAGGGCGGAACACTGAAGCTTTCTTT	-	TRBV11-1	TRBJ1-1	TRBD1
CASPRTDRVKAPLHF	TGTGCCAGCCCCCGAACAGACAGGGTTAAGGCGCCCCTCCACTTT	-	TRBV7-2	TRBJ1-6	TRBD1
CATSKPGTDNEKLFF	TGTGCCACCAGCAAGCCCGGGACAGACAATGAAAAACTGTTTTTT	once	TRBV15	TRBJ1-4	TRBD1
CASSHTGQGHTGELFF	TGTGCCAGCAGTCACACGGGACAGGGCCACACCGGGGAGCTGTTTTTT	-	TRBV6-6	TRBJ2-2	TRBD1
CAWSPGTFQETQYF	TGTGCCTGGAGTCCTGGGACATTCCAAGAGACCCAGTACTTC	-	TRBV30	TRBJ2-5	-
CASSPPGSGGFNNEQFF	TGTGCCAGCTCACCACCGGGTAGCGGGGGCTTCAACAATGAGCAGTTCTTC	-	TRBV18	TRBJ2-1	TRBD2
CASSSGQGDTEAFF	TGTGCCAGCAGCTCCGGACAGGGGGACACTGAAGCTTTCTTT	-	TRBV7-2	TRBJ1-1	TRBD1
CATSREGDRGSGYTF	TGTGCCACCAGCAGAGAGGGGGACAGGGGTTCAGGCTACACCTTC	-	TRBV15	TRBJ1-2	TRBD1
CASISGTPGGNSPLHF	TGTGCCAGCATAAGTGGGACTCCGGGCGGTAATTCACCCCTCCACTTT	-	TRBV2	TRBJ1-6	-
CASSQRGSLANYGYTF	TGTGCCAGCAGCCAACGCGGCAGCCTAGCTAACTATGGCTACACCTTC	-	TRBV14	TRBJ1-2	-
CASSLVFGGNEQFF	TGTGCCAGCAGCTTAGTATTCGGGGGAAATGAGCAGTTCTTC	-	TRBV7-8	TRBJ2-1	-
CASSIDQRGRPQHF	TGTGCCAGTAGTATAGATCAGAGGGGGCGGCCCCAGCATTTT	-	TRBV19	TRBJ1-5	TRBD1
CASSFQGSVNEQFF	TGTGCCAGCAGCTTCCAGGGGTCGGTGAATGAGCAGTTCTTC	-	TRBV7-9	TRBJ2-1	-
CASSTGSRELFF	TGTGCCAGCTCCACAGGGAGCCGGGAGCTGTTTTTT	-	TRBV18	TRBJ2-2	-
CASSPRGRGEKLFF	TGTGCCAGCAGCCCCAGAGGAAGGGGTGAAAAACTGTTTTTT	-	TRBV3-1/TRBV3-2	TRBJ1-4	-
CASSLTDRGYGYTF	TGTGCCAGCAGCTTGACGGACAGGGGTTATGGCTACACCTTC	-	TRBV7-2	TRBJ1-2	TRBD1
CASSPPGRTGGFGTQYF	TGTGCCAGCTCACCACCGGGACGGACAGGGGGCTTCGGGACCCAGTACTTC	-	TRBV18	TRBJ2-5	TRBD1
CASGQGNQPQHF	TGTGCCAGTGGACAGGGTAATCAGCCCCAGCATTTT	-	TRBV19	TRBJ1-5	TRBD1
CASSEVGGYTF	TGTGCCAGCAGTGAAGTTGGGGGCTACACCTTC	-	TRBV2	TRBJ1-2	-
CAISEGPPESPLHF	TGTGCCATCAGTGAAGGACCGCCGGAGTCACCCCTCCACTTT	-	TRBV10-3	TRBJ1-6	-
CASSRSPTGLEGYTF	TGTGCCAGCAGCCGATCTCCGACAGGGCTGGAGGGCTACACCTTC	-	TRBV28	TRBJ1-2	TRBD1
CASSPGLNEIAEAFF	TGTGCCAGCTCACCGGGACTCAACGAAATCGCTGAAGCTTTCTTT	once	TRBV18	TRBJ1-1	-
CASSRGGGTVNQPQHF	TGTGCCAGCAGCCGGGGGGGAGGGACAGTCAATCAGCCCCAGCATTTT	-	TRBV7-2	TRBJ1-5	TRBD1
CASSVVGGGPGNEQFF	TGTGCCAGCAGCGTAGTGGGCGGGGGCCCAGGGAATGAGCAGTTCTTC	-	TRBV9	TRBJ2-1	-
CASRAWRGGTDTQYF	TGTGCCAGCAGAGCCTGGCGGGGGGGCACAGATACGCAGTATTTT	-	TRBV6-6	TRBJ2-3	TRBD2
CSASPQRGPLGTDTQYF	TGCAGTGCTAGTCCCCAGCGGGGGCCCCTCGGCACAGATACGCAGTATTTT	-	TRBV20-1	TRBJ2-3	TRBD2
CASSPGQARETQYF	TGTGCCAGCAGCCCCGGACAGGCGAGAGAGACCCAGTACTTC	-	TRBV7-3	TRBJ2-5	TRBD1
CASSFPGMGRMELFF	TGTGCCAGCAGCTTTCCGGGGATGGGCAGGATGGAGCTGTTTTTT	-	TRBV11-2	TRBJ2-2	-
CASSYSGSPVGTEAFF	TGTGCCAGCAGTTACTCGGGGTCCCCCGTTGGCACTGAAGCTTTCTTT	-	TRBV6-2/TRBV6-3	TRBJ1-1	-
CASTPVDSNQPQHF	TGTGCCAGCACCCCAGTAGATAGCAATCAGCCCCAGCATTTT	once	TRBV6-6	TRBJ1-5	-
CATSRDGGPSEKLFF	TGTGCCACCAGCAGAGACGGGGGGCCCAGTGAAAAACTGTTTTTT	-	TRBV15	TRBJ1-4	-
CASSDTTVLGLGETQYF	TGTGCCAGCAGTGACACGACCGTATTAGGGCTCGGAGAGACCCAGTACTTC	-	TRBV25-1	TRBJ2-5	-
CASSPPGGDTQYF	TGTGCCAGCTCACCACCAGGGGGGGATACGCAGTATTTT	-	TRBV18	TRBJ2-3	-
CASEGQGGEQYF	TGTGCCAGCGAAGGACAGGGTGGCGAGCAGTACTTC	-	TRBV4-2	TRBJ2-7	TRBD1
CASSNQLVTGGDEQYF	TGTGCCAGCAGCAACCAGCTCGTCACAGGGGGCGACGAGCAGTACTTC	-	TRBV21-1	TRBJ2-7	-
CASSLQGIQSIAFF	TGTGCCAGCAGCTTACAGGGCATTCAAAGCATAGCTTTCTTT	-	TRBV5-4	TRBJ1-1	-
CASSDLAAGEQFF	TGTGCCAGCAGTGATTTAGCGGCGGGTGAGCAGTTCTTC	-	TRBV2	TRBJ2-1	-
CASSFRSGGATGELFF	TGCGCCAGCAGCTTCCGTAGCGGGGGGGCCACCGGGGAGCTGTTTTTT	-	TRBV5-1	TRBJ2-2	TRBD2
CASSQDMGLGEETQYF	TGTGCCAGCAGCCAAGATATGGGGTTGGGTGAGGAGACCCAGTACTTC	-	TRBV3-1/TRBV3-2	TRBJ2-5	-
CASSLVGANTGELFF	TGTGCCAGCAGCTTAGTGGGGGCGAACACCGGGGAGCTGTTTTTT	-	TRBV7-3	TRBJ2-2	-
CASSLLISEAFF	TGTGCCAGCAGCTTGCTGATTTCTGAAGCTTTCTTT	-	TRBV5-5	TRBJ1-1	-